Below, 8 T cell receptor beta chains from the same sample are listed, as sequenced in a study of blood T cell repertoires in COVID-19. The protocol was immunoSEQ multiplex PCR, while the TCRdb copy is restricted to in-frame clones and leaves out a portion. Found here are over 110,000 clones, 75% to 90% of them singletons; the top ten hold about 1.8%. The sequencing input was peripheral blood. These TCRs come from a woman between 45 and 65 years old with acute or convalescent COVID-19.

This sequence joins TRBV28 and TRBJ2-3; D might be TRBD1 (5 bases). There are 12 residues in the CDR3. Germline V lookup: CDR1 MDHEN, CDR2 SYDVKM. Trimming took 3 bases from V and 7 from J, leaving 8 bases between them. CDR3 nucleotide sequence: TGTGCCAGCAGTTTGACAGCGAATACGCAGTATTTT. As protein: CASSLTANTQYF.

The genes are TRBV6-6 and TRBJ1-5, with 8 bases matching TRBD1. This CDR3 is 14 amino acids long. Looked up from germline, CDR1 is MNHNY and CDR2 is SVGAGI (reference sequence). With V trimmed by 6 bases and J by 7 bases, 8 bases remained unmatched. The CDR3 DNA reads TGTGCCAGCAGCCGACAGGGGTCTGAACAGCCCCAGCATTTT. This encodes CASSRQGSEQPQHF.

Only a few counts were recorded for this clone. The genes are TRBV6-5 and TRBJ2-7; D unresolved. There are 13 residues in the CDR3. Trimming cost V 4 bases and J 3 bases, with 10 bases left between them. Germline lookup yields CDR1 MNHEY and CDR2 SVGAGI. In DNA form, the CDR3 reads TGTGCCAGCAGTTTGTATCCAGGCTACGAGCAGTACTTC. Protein sequence: CASSLYPGYEQYF.

A single count supports this clone. The chain combines TRBV7-9 with TRBJ2-7, with a weak D call TRBD2 (7 bases). This CDR3 comprises 15 residues. The V end was cut by 4 bases, the J end by 5 bases, with 18 bases between. The germline V gene has CDR1 SEHNR and CDR2 FQNEAQ (reference sequence). The CDR3 here is CASSSRGGRVHEQYF. In DNA, the CDR3 is TGTGCCAGCAGCTCTAGGGGGGGCCGAGTACACGAGCAGTACTTC. The complete variable domain, with remaining parts taken from reference TRBV7-9 and TRBJ2-7, reads DTGVSQNPRHKITKRGQNVTFRCDPISEHNRLYWYRQTLGQGPEFLTYFQNEAQLEKSRLLSDRFSAERPKGSFSTLEIQRTEQGDSAMYLCASSSRGGRVHEQYFGPGTRLTVT.

The chain joins TRBV30 to TRBJ1-1, with a possible D match to TRBD1 (5 bases). The V end was cut by 7 bases, the J end by 2 bases, with 17 bases between. The CDR3 is 14 residues long. CDR1 GTSNPN and CDR2 SVGIG come from the germline V gene (reference sequence). The CDR3 loop reads CASRRAGDNTEAFF. The CDR3 DNA reads TGTGCCTCCCGCCGGGCGGGGGATAACACTGAAGCTTTCTTT.

This chain connects TRBV28 to TRBJ2-7; TRBD2 aligns across 9 bases. Per germline, CDR1 MDHEN and CDR2 SYDVKM. This CDR3 contains 15 residues. Unmatched junction bases numbered 6, after V lost 4 bases and J lost 2 bases. Written as DNA, the CDR3 is TGTGCCAGCAGTTCCATTAGCGGGGGCCCCTACGAGCAGTACTTC. Protein: CASSSISGGPYEQYF.

V usage is TRBV2 and J usage is TRBJ2-5, with 12 bases lining up with TRBD2. CDR3 length equals 16 residues. Trimming at V came to 4 bases and at J to 1 base, leaving 4 bases not matched to a gene. Germline CDR1 and CDR2: SNHLY and FYNNEI. The CDR3 loop is CASSGGLAGPQETQYF. For the CDR3, the DNA is TGTGCCAGCAGTGGAGGACTAGCGGGGCCCCAAGAGACCCAGTACTTC.

The chain links TRBV5-5 to TRBJ1-6; tentatively, D is TRBD1 (6 bases). Germline CDR1 is SGHKS and CDR2 is YYEKEE (reference sequence). The CDR3 runs 15 residues. The V and J ends lost 1 base and 2 bases respectively, with 7 bases between them. The CDR3 loop is CASSLWGPYNSPLHF. As DNA, the CDR3 is TGTGCCAGCAGCTTGTGGGGGCCCTATAATTCACCCCTCCACTTT.